The clone carrying this T cell receptor (beta chain) occurred a few times. This record belongs to a study of regulatory T cells in long-lasting Graves disease. Arm-PCR of CDR3 regions and iRepertoire HTBI primers were used to build TCR beta libraries. How the authors handled the data: Sequenced samples collectively carried roughly 63 TRBV and some 15 TRBJ segments. TCRdb reanalysed the multiplex PCR reads using MiXCR and keeps one entry per CDR3 protein. The V and J calls reflect TCRdb's pipeline rather than the authors' work. Here the sample spans 500,000 to 800,000 distinct CDR3 sequences, 30% being singletons. Time point given: persistent/refractory GD, antithyroid drugs over 5 years with positive TRAb. Isolated PBMC RNA provided the starting material for the TCR library. The CDR3 runs 16 residues. The V segment lost 4 bases and the J segment 4 bases; nucleotides outside the gene matches: 9. Germline CDR1 is LGHNT and CDR2 is FRNRAP.

This chain uses TRBV12-5 with TRBJ1-2, with 10 nucleotides matching TRBD1. The TCR sequence derives from a female donor with Graves disease. Source: peripheral blood mononuclear cells (PBMCs), taken when the disease was refractory, from a patient treated with antithyroid drugs. DNA for the CDR3: TGTGCTAGTGGTTCGACAGGGGGCGAACGGGTCTATGGCTACACCTTC. Residues: CASGSTGGERVYGYTF.